Listed below are T cell receptor delta chains from one sample, sequenced in a study of delta chains in infants with herpesvirus infections. TCRdb reanalysed the RT-PCR reads with CATT. The sample carries some 3,100 delta-chain clones, 30% to 35% recorded once. Sequencing used peripheral blood, obtained at time point 3 of longitudinal follow-up. The receptors were gathered from a human donor who was a Ugandan infant, either HIV-exposed or HIV-unexposed (not recorded which). Each CDR3 is given with its conserved first and last residue. Fields, in order: clone size, J gene, D gene, V gene, CDR3 DNA, CDR3 protein. D genes are given only for firm matches. Size is omitted from some rows. Given values are once, few, many or a class for expanded clones.

size: medium-sized
J: TRDJ3
D: TRDD3
V: TRDV2
DNA: TGTGCCTGTGACACCGTACTGGGGGATACGCGCTCCTGGGACACCCGACAGATGTTTTTC
CDR3: CACDTVLGDTRSWDTRQMFF

size: -
J: TRDJ2
D: TRDD3
V: TRDV2
DNA: TGTGCCTGTGACACCGTGGGGGATACGCCAGCACAACTCTTCTTT
CDR3: CACDTVGDTPAQLFF

size: -
J: TRDJ1
D: TRDD3
V: TRDV1
DNA: TGTGCTCTTGGGGAAGGAAGGGGGATACTACCCGATAAACTCATCTTT
CDR3: CALGEGRGILPDKLIF

size: large
J: TRDJ1
D: -
V: TRDV2
DNA: TGTGCCTGTGACACCGTCGGATACAATTTATTAACAAAGTACACCGATAAACTCATCTTT
CDR3: CACDTVGYNLLTKYTDKLIF

size: -
J: TRDJ1
D: -
V: TRDV1
DNA: TGTGCTCTTGGGGAGCCTCCAAGGAGGACTGATAAACTCATCTTT
CDR3: CALGEPPRRTDKLIF

size: few
J: TRDJ1
D: TRDD3
V: TRDV1
DNA: TGTGCTCTTGGGGAACTGGTCCTGCATCAATCCCTTTTGTACTGGGGGATACGTCTGGGGTACACCGATAAACTCATCTTT
CDR3: CALGELVLHQSLLYWGIRLGYTDKLIF

size: few
J: TRDJ1
D: TRDD3
V: TRDV1
DNA: TGTGCTCTTGGGGGTCTTTCCTGCTGGGGGATATCAGGATCGTACACCGATAAACTCATCTTT
CDR3: CALGGLSCWGISGSYTDKLIF

size: -
J: TRDJ1
D: TRDD3
V: TRDV1
DNA: TGTGCTCTTGGGGAACCCATCCTACATAAGACTCAACTGGGGGAACGGTACACCGATAAACTCATCTTT
CDR3: CALGEPILHKTQLGERYTDKLIF

size: once
J: TRDJ1
D: TRDD3
V: TRDV1
DNA: TGTGCTCTTGGGGAATCCTCTCCGCGACTGGGGGATAGCCTCACCGATAAACTCATCTTT
CDR3: CALGESSPRLGDSLTDKLIF

size: few
J: TRDJ1
D: -
V: TRDV1
DNA: TGTGCTCTTGGGGAGTTTCCTCCTCCCCCCCTGAACACCGATAAACTCATCTTT
CDR3: CALGEFPPPPLNTDKLIF

size: few
J: TRDJ3
D: TRDD3
V: TRDV2
DNA: TGTGCCTGTGACACTACTGGGGGCCCAAACTCCTGGGACACCCGACAGATGTTTTTC
CDR3: CACDTTGGPNSWDTRQMFF